This T cell receptor beta chain appears in the sequencing data of a study of naive and memory T cell subsets. An equimolar mix of two oligonucleotides served as the beta constant-region primer for TRBC1 and TRBC2. Ligated cDNA was amplified by four rounds of PCR with nested alpha and beta constant-region primers and SP2. A single record per CDR3 protein comes from TCRdb applying MiXCR to the UMI-ligation and nested PCR reads. The table includes about 150,000 distinct CDR3 sequences, roughly 20% detected once. Comment on this clonotype: Its antigen is still unknown.

Study findings and constraints: Possibly reflecting memory cells re-expressing CD45RA, a few larger clonotypes occurred in naive repertoires, especially CD8.

V shed 0 bases and J shed 6 bases, with 6 bases lying between them. This CDR3 contains 12 residues. Germline CDR1 is GTSNPN and CDR2 is SVGIG (reference sequence). The receptor was derived from a human donor in good health. The source material was naive CD4+ T cells from blood. This chain joins TRBV30 and TRBJ2-1; D gene ambiguous. The CDR3 coding sequence is TGTGCCTGGAGTGTAATAGGCAATGAGCAGTTCTTC. This sequence encodes CAWSVIGNEQFF. Full variable domain (remainder filled in from reference TRBV30 and TRBJ2-1): SQTIHQWPATLVQPVGSPLSLECTVEGTSNPNLYWYRQAAGRGLQLLFYSVGIGQISSEVPQNLSASRPQDRQFILSSKKLLLSDSGFYLCAWSVIGNEQFFGPGTRLTVL.